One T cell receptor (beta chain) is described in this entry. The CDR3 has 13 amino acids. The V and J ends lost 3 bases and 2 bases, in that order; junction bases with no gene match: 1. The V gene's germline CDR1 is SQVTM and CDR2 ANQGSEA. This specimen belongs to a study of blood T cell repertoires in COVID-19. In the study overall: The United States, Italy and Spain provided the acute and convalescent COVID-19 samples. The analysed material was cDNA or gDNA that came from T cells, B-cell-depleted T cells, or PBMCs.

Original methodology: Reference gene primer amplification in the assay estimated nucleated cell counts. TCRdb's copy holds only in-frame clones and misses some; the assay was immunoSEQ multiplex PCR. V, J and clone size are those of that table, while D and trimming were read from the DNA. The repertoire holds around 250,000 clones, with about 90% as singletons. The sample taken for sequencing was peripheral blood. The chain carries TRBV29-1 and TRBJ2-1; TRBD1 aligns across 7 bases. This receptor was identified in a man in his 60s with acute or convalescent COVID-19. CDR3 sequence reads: CSVDGTAYNEQFF. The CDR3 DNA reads TGCAGCGTTGACGGGACAGCCTACAATGAGCAGTTCTTC.